This T cell receptor (beta chain) originates from a study of blood T cell repertoires in COVID-19. Study-level information: In each case, the material was cDNA or gDNA derived from T cells, B-cell-depleted T cells, or PBMCs.

J was trimmed by 8 bases and V by 3 bases; bases with no gene match: 7. The CDR3 is made up of 15 amino acids. From germline, CDR1 is SGHTA and CDR2 FQGNSA. The protocol was immunoSEQ multiplex PCR, while the TCRdb copy is restricted to in-frame clones and leaves out a portion. The sample has about 210,000 clones; around 82% are singletons. The sequence was obtained from a woman aged 40 to 49 with acute or convalescent COVID-19. V and J are TRBV7-2 and TRBJ1-6; 7 bases are a match to TRBD1. Material for sequencing was peripheral blood. The CDR3 nucleotides read TGTGCCAGCAGCTTGAGACAGGGACGGGATTCACCCCTCCACTTT. The encoded protein is CASSLRQGRDSPLHF.